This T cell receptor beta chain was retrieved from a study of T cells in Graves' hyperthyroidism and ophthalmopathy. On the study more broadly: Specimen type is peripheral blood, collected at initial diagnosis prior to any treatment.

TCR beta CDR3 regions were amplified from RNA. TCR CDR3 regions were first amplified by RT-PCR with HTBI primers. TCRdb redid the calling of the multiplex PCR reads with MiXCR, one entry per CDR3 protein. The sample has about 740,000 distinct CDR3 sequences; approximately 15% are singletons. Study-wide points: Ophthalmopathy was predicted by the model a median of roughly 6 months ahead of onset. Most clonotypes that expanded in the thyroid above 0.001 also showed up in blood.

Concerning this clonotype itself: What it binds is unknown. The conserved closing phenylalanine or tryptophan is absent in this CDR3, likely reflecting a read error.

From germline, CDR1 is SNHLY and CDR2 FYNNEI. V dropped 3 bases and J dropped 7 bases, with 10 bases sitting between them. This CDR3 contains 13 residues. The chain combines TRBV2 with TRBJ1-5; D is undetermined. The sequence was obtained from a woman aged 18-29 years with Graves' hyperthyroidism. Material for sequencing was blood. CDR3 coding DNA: TGTGCCAGCAGTGAGGGGAGCAGACAGCCCCAGCATTCT. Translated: CASSEGSRQPQHS.